This T cell receptor (beta chain) was identified during a study of blood T cell repertoires in COVID-19. In the study overall: Specimens from acute and convalescent COVID-19 originated in the United States, Italy and Spain. Nucleic acid was either cDNA or gDNA, and it came from T cells, B-cell-depleted T cells, or PBMCs.

The CDR3 is made up of 17 amino acids. V was pared by 0 bases and J by 9 bases, with 7 bases of the junction left unmatched. Germline V gene data show CDR1 as SGHDT and CDR2 as YYEEEE. Per the original data handling: Estimation of nucleated cell counts relied on the amplification of reference gene primers. TCRdb's table, derived via immunoSEQ multiplex PCR, lists solely in-frame clones and lacks some. The V and J calls and clone size are taken from that table; D and trimming were inferred from the DNA. The sample includes about 210,000 clones, about nine tenths of them seen just once. The sample comprised peripheral blood. The chain employs TRBV5-6 and TRBJ2-3, with TRBD2 matching 16 bases. The sequence was obtained from a woman in her 70s with acute or convalescent COVID-19. This chain's CDR3 is CASSLGGTSGRARTQYF. The CDR3 DNA is TGTGCCAGCAGCTTGGGTGGGACTAGCGGGAGGGCGCGAACGCAGTATTTT.